This T cell receptor (beta chain) is from a study of blood T cell repertoires in COVID-19. Study-wide background: Italy, Spain and the United States were the sources of the convalescent and acute COVID-19 samples.

This clone appeared once. Repertoires were generated with immunoSEQ multiplex PCR, while TCRdb's copy carries only in-frame clones and drops some. The sample has around 220,000 clones, around 87% seen once. Sequencing was done on a sample of peripheral blood. This receptor was obtained from a woman between 50 and 59 years old with COVID-19, enrolled during active disease.

Here the CDR3 reads CASRYSLSNTEAFF. The CDR3 coding sequence is TGTGCCAGCAGGTACAGCCTGTCGAACACTGAAGCTTTCTTT. The genes are TRBV6-2 or TRBV6-3 and TRBJ1-1; D gene ambiguous. The CDR3 totals 14 residues. Trimming shortened V by 6 bases and J by 1 base, and 12 bases separated the two germline ends. The germline V gene has CDR1 MNHEY and CDR2 SVGEGT.